This TCR beta chain was identified during a study of memory CD4+ T cells and cytomegalovirus serostatus. The sort gate was single viable CD3+CD4+CD8-CD45RO+ cells for memory CD4+ T cells. To note about this clone: Its cognate antigen is unknown.

Study-level results: Suggested: most of the CMV-linked TCR signature lies in CD4+ memory cells. About 40% of the roughly 160 known CMV-associated TCRbeta sequences appeared in CD4+ memory.

Per germline, CDR1 SEHNR and CDR2 FQNEAQ (reference sequence). V lost 5 bases to trimming and J lost 3 bases; unmatched junction nucleotides: 4. The CDR3 totals 14 residues. Generated by immunoSEQ multiplex PCR, the TCRdb table keeps only in-frame clones and is missing some. This sample yields 40,000 or so clones, of which around 84% are seen a single time; approximately 0.78% belongs to the top ten. The TCR sequence derives from an adult in good health and CMV-seronegative. The sequenced sample consisted of memory CD4+ T cells from blood. V and J are TRBV7-9 and TRBJ2-7; 10 bases match TRBD1. The CDR3 loop reads CASSPTGGVYEQYF. Here the CDR3 DNA reads TGTGCCAGCAGCCCGACAGGGGGCGTCTACGAGCAGTACTTC.